Shown below are 24 T cell receptor beta chains from a single sample sequenced in a study of cytomegalovirus exposure and HLA in healthy donors. The PCR had 60 Vbeta and 13 Jbeta primers. Only in-frame clones appear in the TCRdb table, and some are missing; sequencing was by immunoSEQ multiplex PCR. The sample includes 35,000 to 55,000 clones, about 60% of them seen just once. Specimen: PBMCs. These receptors originate from a human donor in good health.

The V and J genes are TRBV25-1 and TRBJ1-2; D not certain. Per germline, CDR1 MGHDK and CDR2 SYGVNS. Trimming shortened V by 4 bases and J by 1 base, and 10 bases separated the two germline ends. The CDR3 is 14 amino acids. The DNA for the CDR3 is TGTGCCAGCAGTGGCAGGCCCAATAACTATGGCTACACCTTC. Translating it yields CASSGRPNNYGYTF.

The CDR3 spells CAIAENSYEQYF. The CDR3 DNA reads as TGTGCCATCGCGGAAAACTCCTACGAGCAGTACTTC. The V and J genes are TRBV10-3 and TRBJ2-7; D unclear. The ends were cut back, 8 bases at V and 0 bases at J, with 8 bases in the middle. This CDR3 contains 12 residues. Germline assignment: CDR1 ENHRY and CDR2 SYGVKD.

This rearrangement joins TRBV6-5 to TRBJ1-1, with D maybe TRBD1 (6 bases). V was shortened by 5 bases and J by 8 bases, with 18 bases between the two germline ends. The CDR3 has 14 amino acids. Germline V gene data show CDR1 as MNHEY and CDR2 as SVGAGI. The CDR3 DNA reads as TGTGCCAGCAGTCAAACCGGACAGCCGATCGAAGCTTTCTTT. Protein product: CASSQTGQPIEAFF.

A single count supports this clone. The chain joins TRBV7-2 to TRBJ1-2; possible D gene TRBD1, 5 bases. V lost 1 base, J lost 8 bases, and 14 bases lay in between. The V gene's germline CDR1 is SGHTA and CDR2 FQGNSA. The CDR3 covers 14 residues. The chain's CDR3 is CASSLDGRAGGYTF. The DNA of the CDR3 is TGTGCCAGCAGCTTAGACGGCAGGGCAGGAGGCTACACCTTC.

This clone was seen once. The genes are TRBV7-2 and TRBJ2-5, with TRBD2 matching over 7 bases. Looked up from germline, CDR1 is SGHTA and CDR2 is FQGNSA. V trimming: 5 bases; J trimming: 5 bases; junction bases outside the gene matches: 17. This CDR3 is built from 17 residues. CDR3 coding DNA: TGTGCCAGCAGCACCCCTGGGGGGACTACGATGGCGGAGACCCAGTACTTC. Residues: CASSTPGGTTMAETQYF. Looking up the rest from reference TRBV7-2 and TRBJ2-5 gives the full variable domain: GAGVSQSPSNKVTEKGKDVELRCDPISGHTALYWYRQSLGQGLEFLIYFQGNSAPDKSGLPSDRFSAERTGGSVSTLTIQRTQQEDSAVYLCASSTPGGTTMAETQYFGPGTRLLVL.

This clone has a handful of counts. The chain employs TRBV2 and TRBJ2-7; tentative D call: TRBD2 (5 bases). Germline CDR1 SNHLY, CDR2 FYNNEI. This CDR3 is built from 14 residues. V gave up 6 bases and J gave up 3 bases, with 15 bases separating them. CDR3 sequence: CASRRGKGLYEQYF. DNA of the CDR3: TGTGCCAGCAGGAGAGGGAAGGGCCTCTACGAGCAGTACTTC.

This rearrangement joins TRBV5-4 to TRBJ1-4; D call uncertain. V lost 2 bases to trimming and J lost 4 bases, with 3 bases between them. Germline V gene sequence: CDR1 SGHNT, CDR2 YYREEE (reference sequence). This CDR3 is 12 amino acids long. The DNA of the CDR3 is TGTGCCAGCAGCTTATATAATGAAAAACTGTTTTTT. Protein product: CASSLYNEKLFF.

V gene TRBV29-1 combines with J gene TRBJ2-1; 8 nucleotides line up with TRBD2. Looked up from germline, CDR1 is SQVTM and CDR2 is ANQGSEA. Losses at the gene ends were 7 bases for V and 3 bases for J; bases not matched to a gene: 14. The CDR3 consists of 16 residues. The CDR3 DNA follows: TGCAGCGGGGGGTTGCGGGGGGTCCTACTCTACAATGAGCAGTTCTTC. Its translation is CSGGLRGVLLYNEQFF.

The chain couples TRBV7-2 to TRBJ2-7; TRBD1 matches 8 bases. This CDR3 region has 14 residues. V gave up 5 bases and J gave up 2 bases; unmatched junction bases: 5. The V gene's germline CDR1 is SGHTA and CDR2 FQGNSA. The CDR3: CASSLGTGPYEQYF. The CDR3 DNA sequence: TGTGCCAGCAGCCTTGGGACAGGACCCTACGAGCAGTACTTC. Drawing the rest from reference TRBV7-2 and TRBJ2-7, the complete variable domain is GAGVSQSPSNKVTEKGKDVELRCDPISGHTALYWYRQSLGQGLEFLIYFQGNSAPDKSGLPSDRFSAERTGGSVSTLTIQRTQQEDSAVYLCASSLGTGPYEQYFGPGTRLTVT.

This clone appeared a few times. The CDR3 region has the DNA TGCGCCAGCAGCTCGGACACTGGGGCCAACGTCCTGACTTTC. Translation gives CASSSDTGANVLTF. The rearrangement uses TRBV5-1 and TRBJ2-6, with D possibly being TRBD1 (5 bases). This CDR3 has 14 amino acids. Germline V gene lookup returns CDR1 SGHRS and CDR2 YFSETQ. V was trimmed by 3 bases and J by 2 bases, leaving 6 bases between them.

The J gene is TRBJ1-1, the V gene TRBV5-6, with 9 bases identical to TRBD1. The CDR3 spans 16 residues. J lost 4 bases, V lost 4 bases, and 11 bases had no gene match. Germline values: CDR1 SGHDT, CDR2 YYEEEE. The CDR3 is CASSLRDREVGTEAFF. CDR3 nucleotides: TGTGCCAGCAGCCTCCGGGACAGGGAGGTGGGCACTGAAGCTTTCTTT.

This clone has more than one count but fewer than ten. V and J are TRBV7-8 and TRBJ2-7; TRBD1 matches at 9 bases. This CDR3 region has 14 residues. In germline, CDR1 is SGHVS, CDR2 FQNEAQ. Trimming at V came to 5 bases and at J to 1 base, leaving 3 bases not matched to a gene. CDR3 in amino acids: CASSIGTGSYEQYF. CDR3 coding DNA: TGTGCCAGCAGCATCGGGACAGGGTCCTACGAGCAGTACTTC.

This clone occurred a few times. The chain links TRBV5-1 to TRBJ1-1; TRBD1 matches at 7 bases. This CDR3 has 14 amino acids. The V gene end was trimmed by 4 bases and the J gene end by 1 base; junction bases not matched to a gene: 4. Germline lookup yields CDR1 SGHRS and CDR2 YFSETQ. CDR3 region: CASSPTGPNTEAFF. CDR3 nucleotide sequence: TGCGCCAGCAGCCCGACAGGGCCGAACACTGAAGCTTTCTTT.

This chain connects TRBV6-6 to TRBJ2-4; TRBD1 matches 7 bases. CDR1 and CDR2 (germline): MNHNY, SVGAGI (reference sequence). This CDR3 comprises 16 residues. The J segment lost 0 bases and the V segment lost 4 bases, leaving 6 bases of the junction unmatched. The CDR3 DNA reads as TGTGCCAGCAGTTCGGGACAGTTATTAGCCAAAAACATTCAGTACTTC. Translating it yields CASSSGQLLAKNIQYF.

This clone appeared once. The CDR3 sequence is CASSLTRQGDQPQHF. DNA for the CDR3: TGTGCCAGCTCCCTAACCCGACAGGGGGATCAGCCCCAGCATTTT. The chain employs TRBV18 and TRBJ1-5; 9 bases are a match to TRBD1. The trim removed 6 bases at V and 5 bases at J, leaving 8 bases unmatched. This CDR3 is built from 15 residues. The germline CDR1 and CDR2 sequences are KGHSH and LQKENI.

The chain employs TRBV10-2 and TRBJ2-5; 11 bases are a match to TRBD2. The J segment lost 1 base and the V segment lost 10 bases, leaving 2 bases of the junction unmatched. Per the germline V gene, CDR1 is WSHSY and CDR2 is SAAADI. The CDR3 is made up of 13 amino acids. The CDR3 spells CATTSGVQETQYF. In nucleotides, the CDR3 is TGCGCCACGACTAGCGGGGTCCAAGAGACCCAGTACTTC.

The rearrangement links TRBV6-5 to TRBJ1-6; the match to TRBD1 covers 10 bases. The ends lost 4 bases at V and 13 bases at J; junction bases unmatched: 7. CDR1 and CDR2 from the germline V gene are MNHEY and SVGAGI. The CDR3 loop spans 14 amino acids. CDR3 sequence (DNA): TGTGCCAGCAGTTTGGACAGGGGGGTTCGTCCCCTCCACTTT. It is translated as CASSLDRGVRPLHF.

In its sample, this clone was seen a few times. The rearrangement links TRBV6-5 to TRBJ2-1; 11 nucleotides agree with TRBD2. After removal of 6 bases from V and 8 bases from J, the junction contained 6 bases not matched to a gene. The germline gives CDR1 MNHEY, CDR2 SVGAGI. This CDR3 region has 14 residues. CDR3 in DNA: TGTGCCAGCAGAGTAGCGGGGGGGAGCGATGAGCAGTTCTTC. Translated: CASRVAGGSDEQFF.

The genes are TRBV29-1 and TRBJ2-3; TRBD2 is a possible D gene (6 bases). V was pared by 4 bases and J by 2 bases, with 10 bases between. The germline V gene has CDR1 SQVTM and CDR2 ANQGSEA. This CDR3 comprises 13 residues. In DNA, the CDR3 is TGCAGCGTTGCGGGGACTGTCACAGATACGCAGTATTTT. It encodes CSVAGTVTDTQYF.

This clone came up once. The junction shows a germline mismatch at one end, possibly a read error. V and J are TRBV2 and TRBJ1-5; possible D gene TRBD1, 6 bases. In germline, CDR1 is SNHLY, CDR2 FYNNEI. This CDR3 spans 12 amino acids. The CDR3 region is CASIEQGGPQHF. The CDR3 DNA reads as TGTGCCAGCATTGAACAGGGCGGGCCCCAGCATTTT.

V usage is TRBV7-2 and J usage is TRBJ1-1; D unresolved. Trimming took 2 bases from V and 2 from J, leaving 6 bases between them. The CDR3 totals 13 residues. CDR1 is SGHTA, CDR2 FQGNSA, per germline. The CDR3 region is CASSLLGNTEAFF. The CDR3 bases are TGTGCCAGCAGCTTATTGGGCAACACTGAAGCTTTCTTT.

This clone was detected only a few times. The V gene is TRBV25-1, the J gene TRBJ1-2; the D is unclear. This CDR3 has 13 residues. The germline V and J ends were trimmed by 9 bases and 2 bases, with 13 bases remaining between them. The germline gives CDR1 MGHDK, CDR2 SYGVNS. This chain's CDR3 is CASRFGENYGYTF. CDR3 bases: TGTGCCAGTAGATTCGGGGAGAACTATGGCTACACCTTC.

The chain combines TRBV5-6 with TRBJ1-5; D uncertain. Germline loops: CDR1 SGHDT, CDR2 YYEEEE. This CDR3 contains 12 residues. Trimming took 4 bases from V and 5 from J, leaving 7 bases between them. CDR3: CASSRLYQPQHF. CDR3 nucleotide sequence: TGTGCCAGCAGCCGTCTATATCAGCCCCAGCATTTT.

Here the CDR3 DNA reads TGCAGCGTTGTCGGCCCACGCAGGTCCAAAAACATTCAGTACTTC. Translated, it gives CSVVGPRRSKNIQYF. The J gene is TRBJ2-4, the V gene TRBV29-1; D gene ambiguous. In germline, CDR1 is SQVTM, CDR2 ANQGSEA. The V gene lost 4 bases and the J gene lost 2 bases, with 15 bases spanning the gap. The CDR3 extends over 15 amino acids.